Below, 25 T cell receptor beta chains from the same sample are listed, as sequenced in a study of blood T cells in healthy people across ages. With a J-beta primer mix and a sample-barcoded 5' primer, a second PCR ran about 7 to 12 cycles. Using its own MiXCR run on the 5' RACE reads, TCRdb lists one record per CDR3 protein. The repertoire has around 320,000 distinct CDR3 sequences, 25% to 30% of them found once; the top ten carry 25% to 35%. The sequencing input was blood. The receptors stem from a woman aged 70-85 years in good health.

This clonotype was counted only a few times. One end of the junction does not line up with germline, which may come from a read error. V usage is TRBV10-3 and J usage is TRBJ2-5; tentatively, D is TRBD1 or TRBD2 (5 bases each). Germline-derived CDR1 and CDR2 are ENHRY and SYGVKD. The CDR3 is made up of 14 amino acids. CDR3 loop: CAINQGEGQETQCF. CDR3 DNA: TGTGCCATCAATCAGGGAGAGGGCCAAGAGACCCAGTGCTTC.

The chain links TRBV10-3 to TRBJ1-5; TRBD1 matches at 10 bases. From germline, CDR1 is ENHRY and CDR2 SYGVKD. V trimming: 2 bases; J trimming: 2 bases; junction bases outside the gene matches: 6. There are 17 residues in the CDR3. The CDR3 sequence: CAISEGGQGRGNQPQHF. The CDR3 bases are TGTGCCATCAGTGAGGGGGGACAGGGGAGAGGCAATCAGCCCCAGCATTTT.

This clonotype has only a few counts. The V gene is TRBV20-1, the J gene TRBJ2-1; a possible D gene is TRBD2 (6 bases). The germline gives CDR1 DFQATT, CDR2 SNEGSKA (reference sequence). The CDR3 sequence is 16 residues long. Between the trimmed V and J ends, which lost 3 bases and 4 bases, there was a span of 19 bases. The CDR3 here is CSASPLGGVRYNEQFF. CDR3 DNA: TGCAGTGCTAGTCCACTGGGGGGAGTGAGGTACAATGAGCAGTTCTTC.

This clonotype was seen a single time. This chain connects TRBV6-2 or TRBV6-3 to TRBJ2-3; D is uncertain. The germline V gene has CDR1 MNHEY and CDR2 SVGEGT. CDR3 length equals 12 residues. Between the trimmed V and J ends, which lost 6 bases and 15 bases, there was a span of 19 bases. In DNA form, the CDR3 reads TGTGCCAGCAGCGTCCCTACGACCCGCTTATATTTT. It codes for CASSVPTTRLYF.

This chain links TRBV4-2 with TRBJ1-1, with D hard to call. The CDR3 has 18 residues. Trimming took 3 bases from V and 1 from J, leaving 21 bases between them. From germline, CDR1 is LGHNA and CDR2 YNFKEQ. CDR3 in amino acids: CASSQGIHLAGSNTEAFF. As DNA, the CDR3 is TGTGCCAGCAGCCAGGGGATCCATTTAGCGGGGTCGAACACTGAAGCTTTCTTT.

J is TRBJ2-3 and V is TRBV5-1, with unresolved D. Trimming left V 2 bases short and J 4 bases short, with 11 bases between. The CDR3 sequence is 14 residues long. From germline, CDR1 is SGHRS and CDR2 YFSETQ. Written as DNA, the CDR3 is TGCGCCAGCAGCTTTGGGCAGGCTCCAGATACGCAGTATTTT. This gives the protein CASSFGQAPDTQYF.

This sequence joins TRBV29-1 and TRBJ1-2; the match to TRBD1 covers 7 bases. In germline, CDR1 is SQVTM, CDR2 ANQGSEA. Trimming took 3 bases from V and 6 from J; bases not matched to a gene: 4. The CDR3 extends over 12 amino acids. CDR3 residues: CSVDGTEDGYTF. The CDR3 nucleotides are TGCAGCGTTGACGGGACAGAGGATGGCTACACCTTC.

In this sample, this clonotype turned up a few times. This chain links TRBV28 with TRBJ1-6; D unresolved. The V end was cut by 3 bases, the J end by 0 bases, with 9 bases between. Germline CDR1 reads MDHEN; CDR2 reads SYDVKM. The CDR3 is made up of 16 amino acids. The CDR3 DNA reads as TGTGCCAGCAGTTTGACAAAACTCTCCTATAATTCACCCCTCCACTTT. Amino acid sequence: CASSLTKLSYNSPLHF.

In the case of this clonotype: At one end, the junction sequence differs from germline, possibly due to a read error. The V and J genes are TRBV7-9 and TRBJ1-5; D gene unclear. The CDR3 has 13 amino acids. Germline CDR1 is SEHNR and CDR2 is FQNEAQ (reference sequence). CDR3 region: CASSPSASQPRHF. The CDR3 nucleotides read TGTGCCAGCAGCCCCTCCGCTAGTCAGCCCCGGCATTTT.

The gene calls are TRBV28 and TRBJ1-1; no reliable D call. The CDR3 spans 12 residues. Germline V gene lookup returns CDR1 MDHEN and CDR2 SYDVKM. V gave up 6 bases and J gave up 0 bases, with 5 bases separating them. The CDR3 sequence: CASREMNTEAFF. The DNA for the CDR3 is TGTGCCAGCAGGGAGATGAACACTGAAGCTTTCTTT.

This chain joins TRBV24-1 and TRBJ2-3; tentatively, D is TRBD2 (6 bases). CDR3 size: 15 residues. Looked up from germline, CDR1 is KGHDR and CDR2 is SFDVKD. Trimming took off 5 bases at V and 4 bases at J, with 15 bases between the two ends. CDR3 residues: CATSGWGSGADTQYF. In DNA form, the CDR3 reads TGTGCCACCAGTGGATGGGGGTCGGGGGCAGATACGCAGTATTTT.

This clonotype was seen a few times. V gene TRBV28 combines with J gene TRBJ1-1, with 11 nucleotides matching TRBD1. This CDR3 is built from 18 residues. J was trimmed by 1 base and V by 7 bases; bases with no gene match: 14. Germline values: CDR1 MDHEN, CDR2 SYDVKM. The CDR3 DNA sequence: TGTGCCAGCAAAGGACAGGGGGCTAATACGGGCGCGAACACTGAAGCTTTCTTT. Translation: CASKGQGANTGANTEAFF.

This clonotype showed up just a few times. V is TRBV29-1 and J is TRBJ1-1; no clear D. Germline CDR1 is SQVTM and CDR2 is ANQGSEA. The CDR3 runs to 13 residues. V dropped 7 bases and J dropped 0 bases, with 12 bases sitting between them. The CDR3 DNA reads TGCAGCGCCGTCGGCAACATGAACACTGAAGCTTTCTTT. It encodes CSAVGNMNTEAFF. The whole variable domain, filled in from reference TRBV29-1 and TRBJ1-1, reads SAVISQKPSRDICQRGTSLTIQCQVDSQVTMMFWYRQQPGQSLTLIATANQGSEATYESGFVIDKFPISRPNLTFSTLTVSNMSPEDSSIYLCSAVGNMNTEAFFGQGTRLTVV.

In its sample, this clonotype was seen many times. The J gene is TRBJ2-5, the V gene TRBV29-1; 7 bases agree with TRBD2. V lost 8 bases and J lost 12; bases outside the gene matches: 18. Germline values: CDR1 SQVTM, CDR2 ANQGSEA. There are 13 residues in the CDR3. Here the CDR3 DNA reads TGCAGCACCCGGAGCGGGACTCTCCAGCGGGAGTACTTC. The encoded protein is CSTRSGTLQREYF. The full variable domain, rest sourced from reference TRBV29-1 and TRBJ2-5, is SAVISQKPSRDICQRGTSLTIQCQVDSQVTMMFWYRQQPGQSLTLIATANQGSEATYESGFVIDKFPISRPNLTFSTLTVSNMSPEDSSIYLCSTRSGTLQREYFGPGTRLLVL.

The gene calls are TRBV28 and TRBJ2-1; no definite D call. The ends were cut back, 7 bases at V and 0 bases at J, with 16 bases in the middle. Germline lookup yields CDR1 MDHEN and CDR2 SYDVKM. The CDR3 contains 16 residues. As DNA, the CDR3 is TGTGCCAGCAATCGAGGCGGAACAAGCTCCTACAATGAGCAGTTCTTC. Translated: CASNRGGTSSYNEQFF.

This clonotype was seen a few times. The rearrangement uses TRBV7-6 and TRBJ2-5, with TRBD1 identical over 9 bases. Germline lookup yields CDR1 SGHVS and CDR2 FNYEAQ. The CDR3 contains 16 residues. The trim removed 4 bases at V and 5 bases at J, leaving 11 bases unmatched. The CDR3 sequence: CASSSTPGQGRETQYF. The CDR3 DNA reads TGTGCCAGCAGCTCGACGCCGGGACAGGGTCGTGAGACCCAGTACTTC.

This sequence joins TRBV5-1 and TRBJ2-6, with D unclear. Between the trimmed V and J ends, which lost 4 bases and 0 bases, there was a span of 5 bases. Germline lookup yields CDR1 SGHRS and CDR2 YFSETQ. CDR3 length: 14 amino acids. The CDR3 here is CASSVNSGANVLTF. The CDR3 DNA is TGCGCCAGCAGCGTAAACTCTGGGGCCAACGTCCTGACTTTC.

This clonotype was seen only a few times. The J gene is TRBJ2-1, the V gene TRBV19; 7 bases match TRBD2. Germline CDR1 and CDR2: LNHDA and SQIVND (reference sequence). This CDR3 comprises 15 residues. V shed 5 bases and J 8 bases; nucleotides not matched to a gene: 12. The DNA for the CDR3 is TGTGCCAGTAGTGGGCTAGCGGATAGGCGGGATGAGCAGTTCTTC. Its protein is CASSGLADRRDEQFF. Based on the CDR3 plus reference TRBV19 and TRBJ2-1, the full variable domain is DGGITQSPKYLFRKEGQNVTLSCEQNLNHDAMYWYRQDPGQGLRLIYYSQIVNDFQKGDIAEGYSVSREKKESFPLTVTSAQKNPTAFYLCASSGLADRRDEQFFGPGTRLTVL.

V and J are TRBV20-1 and TRBJ1-6; 8 positions match TRBD1. CDR1 is DFQATT and CDR2 is SNEGSKA in the germline V gene (reference sequence). The V segment lost 6 bases and the J segment 9 bases; nucleotides outside the gene matches: 10. The CDR3 has 14 amino acids. This CDR3 is CSAEAGTGLSPLHF. The CDR3 DNA follows: TGCAGTGCGGAAGCCGGGACAGGACTTTCACCCCTCCACTTT.

J is TRBJ2-7 and V is TRBV5-1, with 7 nucleotides matching TRBD1. Trimming cost V 0 bases and J 2 bases; bases outside gene matches: 8. From germline, CDR1 is SGHRS and CDR2 YFSETQ. The CDR3 runs 16 residues. CDR3 loop: CASSLGRTGTTYEQYF. The CDR3 DNA follows: TGCGCCAGCAGCTTGGGTCGGACAGGAACCACCTACGAGCAGTACTTC.

This chain links TRBV7-6 with TRBJ2-7; maybe TRBD2 (5 bases). With 3 bases removed from V and 4 bases from J, the gap between germline ends came to 10 bases. CDR3 length equals 13 residues. Germline loops: CDR1 SGHVS, CDR2 FNYEAQ. CDR3 region: CASSLGELYEQYF. The CDR3 DNA follows: TGTGCCAGCAGCTTGGGAGAACTTTACGAGCAGTACTTC.

The chain has TRBV20-1 and TRBJ1-3; D ambiguous. The CDR3 is 15 residues long. With 0 bases removed from V and 0 bases from J, the gap between germline ends came to 9 bases. Germline V lookup: CDR1 DFQATT, CDR2 SNEGSKA (reference sequence). CDR3: CSARDHHFSGNTIYF. DNA of the CDR3: TGCAGTGCTAGAGATCACCACTTCTCTGGAAACACCATATATTTT.

This clonotype has only a few counts. This chain connects TRBV6-6 to TRBJ2-5; 9 nucleotides line up with TRBD1. The J call may be incorrect, as the DNA end agrees better with TRBJ2-1. Looked up from germline, CDR1 is MNHNY and CDR2 is SVGAGI (reference sequence). There are 16 residues in the CDR3. The CDR3 loop reads CASSSVGTGRYNEQFF. The CDR3 region has the DNA TGTGCCAGCAGCTCCGTGGGGACAGGGAGGTACAATGAGCAGTTCTTC.

V gene TRBV18 combines with J gene TRBJ2-7; the D is unclear. With the DNA end fitting TRBJ2-1 better, the J assignment may be wrong. CDR1 KGHSH and CDR2 LQKENI come from the germline V gene. There are 12 residues in the CDR3. For the CDR3, the DNA is TGTGCCAGCTCACCAAACAGAGATGAGCAGTTCTTC. Its translation is CASSPNRDEQFF.

In this sample, this clonotype turned up a few times. The genes are TRBV20-1 and TRBJ1-2, with 7 bases fitting TRBD1. The CDR3 sequence is 15 residues long. Germline CDR1 and CDR2: DFQATT and SNEGSKA (reference sequence). V was pared by 0 bases and J by 4 bases, with 8 bases of the junction left unmatched. For the CDR3, the DNA is TGCAGTGCTAGAGATCAAGATAACAGGGGCTATGGCTACACCTTC. Protein: CSARDQDNRGYGYTF.